Below, 29 T cell receptor beta chains from the same sample are listed, as sequenced in a study of cytomegalovirus exposure and HLA in healthy donors. Researchers ran the PCR with 60 Vbeta and 13 Jbeta primers. Using immunoSEQ multiplex PCR, the repertoire was profiled, and TCRdb retains in-frame clones only, with some absent. The data show roughly 120,000 clones, 76% seen once. Sequencing was carried out using PBMCs. All receptors come from a woman aged 45-60 years in good health and CMV-seropositive.

The V call is TRBV7-9, the J call TRBJ2-3; 12 nucleotides agree with TRBD2. Germline V gene data show CDR1 as SEHNR and CDR2 as FQNEAQ (reference sequence). Germline trimming cut 6 bases from V and 3 bases from J; bases unmatched to any gene: 1. The CDR3 is 14 residues long. The CDR3 spells CASRTSGRTDTQYF. CDR3 nucleotide sequence: TGTGCCAGCAGGACTAGCGGGAGAACAGATACGCAGTATTTT.

The genes are TRBV6-5 and TRBJ1-3; 9 bases align to TRBD1. The CDR3 is made up of 15 amino acids. Germline trimming cut 6 bases from V and 9 bases from J; bases unmatched to any gene: 12. Looked up from germline, CDR1 is MNHEY and CDR2 is SVGAGI. The chain's CDR3 is CASSPPGTGRSTIYF. DNA for the CDR3: TGTGCCAGCAGCCCTCCCGGGACAGGGAGAAGCACCATATATTTT.

The chain has TRBV4-1 and TRBJ2-1, with 8 bases lining up with TRBD2. CDR3 size: 20 residues. The ends lost 1 base at V and 0 bases at J; junction bases unmatched: 14. Per germline, CDR1 MGHRA and CDR2 YSYEKL. The CDR3 loop reads CASSQGHWRGERASYNEQFF. The CDR3 DNA is TGCGCCAGCAGCCAAGGTCATTGGCGGGGGGAAAGAGCCTCCTACAATGAGCAGTTCTTC.

The rearrangement links TRBV11-2 to TRBJ2-5; 9 bases match TRBD1. The end of the DNA aligns better with TRBJ2-7, so the J call may be wrong. The germline V gene encodes CDR1 SGHAT and CDR2 FQNNGV. This CDR3 region has 14 residues. The CDR3 nucleotides are TGTGCCAGCAGCAGAGGAACAGGGGGCGCCGAGCAGTACTTC. Translation: CASSRGTGGAEQYF.

The table lists this clone with a count of one. This same CDR3 is encoded by further DNA sequences in the sample. This chain links TRBV15 with TRBJ2-1, with D perhaps TRBD2 (7 bases). The CDR3 covers 15 residues. V dropped 0 bases and J dropped 4 bases, with 10 bases sitting between them. In germline, CDR1 is LNHNV, CDR2 YYDKDF (reference sequence). The CDR3 region is CATSRDRGAYNEQFF. The CDR3 DNA reads TGTGCCACCAGCAGAGATCGGGGGGCTTACAATGAGCAGTTCTTC. The full variable domain, with the rest looked up from reference TRBV15 and TRBJ2-1, is DAMVIQNPRYQVTQFGKPVTLSCSQTLNHNVMYWYQQKSSQAPKLLFHYYDKDFNNEADTPDNFQSRRPNTSFCFLDIRSPGLGDTAMYLCATSRDRGAYNEQFFGPGTRLTVL.

The sample holds a few counts of this clone. The chain employs TRBV5-4 and TRBJ2-5; 7 nucleotides line up with TRBD2. The end of the DNA fits TRBJ2-7 better, so the J call may be wrong. The CDR3 loop spans 15 amino acids. Germline V lookup: CDR1 SGHNT, CDR2 YYREEE (reference sequence). CDR3 residues: CASSLWGGTTYEQYF. CDR3 DNA sequence: TGTGCCAGCAGCTTGTGGGGGGGTACTACCTACGAGCAGTACTTC.

The chain recombines TRBV6-6 with TRBJ1-1; 7 positions match TRBD1. Per the germline V gene, CDR1 is MNHNY and CDR2 is SVGAGI (reference sequence). CDR3 size: 14 residues. V shed 6 bases and J 5 bases; nucleotides not matched to a gene: 9. Here the CDR3 reads CASRPNRGGTEAFF. CDR3 nucleotide sequence: TGTGCCAGCAGGCCAAACAGGGGTGGGACTGAAGCTTTCTTT.

V is TRBV2 and J is TRBJ2-7; 8 bases are shared with TRBD1. With V trimmed by 5 bases and J by 0 bases, 6 bases remained unmatched. CDR3 length: 15 residues. Germline V gives CDR1 SNHLY, CDR2 FYNNEI. The CDR3 DNA reads TGTGCCAGCAGTCCCCGGACAGGGAGCTCCTACGAGCAGTACTTC. It yields the protein CASSPRTGSSYEQYF.

This clone was recorded only once. The rearrangement uses TRBV27 and TRBJ2-5, with D possibly being TRBD2 (5 bases). The CDR3 loop spans 16 amino acids. Trimming took off 4 bases at V and 4 bases at J, with 19 bases between the two ends. From germline, CDR1 is MNHEY and CDR2 SMNVEV (reference sequence). The CDR3: CASSSPSREKGETQYF. Written as DNA, the CDR3 is TGTGCCAGCAGTTCCCCGTCGAGGGAGAAAGGAGAGACCCAGTACTTC.

This sequence joins TRBV10-1 and TRBJ1-2; D unresolved. The ends were cut back, 8 bases at V and 8 bases at J, with 12 bases in the middle. The V gene's germline CDR1 is WNHNN and CDR2 SYGVQD (reference sequence). The CDR3 is made up of 11 amino acids. The CDR3 sequence is CASPLPRGYTF. The CDR3 bases are TGCGCCAGCCCACTTCCTAGGGGCTACACCTTC.

The chain combines TRBV15 with TRBJ2-2; D may be TRBD1 (5 bases). Germline-derived CDR1 and CDR2 are LNHNV and YYDKDF (reference sequence). CDR3 length: 12 amino acids. Trimming cost V 2 bases and J 7 bases, with 5 bases left between them. The CDR3 reads CATSRRGGELFF. The CDR3 nucleotides read TGTGCCACCAGCAGAAGGGGCGGGGAGCTGTTTTTT.

For this clone: A read error may produce the germline difference seen at one junction end. The genes are TRBV4-1 and TRBJ2-4, with 13 bases lining up with TRBD2. CDR1 and CDR2 from the germline V gene are MGHRA and YSYEKL. The CDR3 is 17 residues long. The CDR3 DNA sequence: TGCGCCAGCAGCGGACTAGCGGGGGAGGGAGCCAAAAACAGTCAGTACTTC. Translated, it gives CASSGLAGEGAKNSQYF.

The chain has TRBV5-5 and TRBJ2-1, with D possibly matching TRBD1 (5 bases). Trimming stripped 4 bases from V and 9 bases from J, with 14 bases between. Germline V CDR1 and CDR2: SGHKS, YYEKEE (reference sequence). The CDR3 is 13 amino acids. CDR3 protein: CASSATTQGEQFF. The CDR3 DNA reads TGTGCCAGCAGCGCGACCACTCAGGGTGAGCAGTTCTTC.

The V and J genes are TRBV10-3 and TRBJ1-1, with a tentative D call TRBD1 (6 bases). Trimming took off 6 bases at V and 2 bases at J, with 13 bases between the two ends. The germline CDR1 and CDR2 sequences are ENHRY and SYGVKD. CDR3 length: 14 amino acids. CDR3 amino acids: CAISALQGNTEAFF. The CDR3 DNA is TGTGCCATCAGCGCATTACAGGGTAACACTGAAGCTTTCTTT.

The chain couples TRBV7-9 to TRBJ1-2, with 9 bases lining up with TRBD1. Trimming cost V 5 bases and J 6 bases; bases outside gene matches: 10. The CDR3 loop spans 15 amino acids. From germline, CDR1 is SEHNR and CDR2 FQNEAQ (reference sequence). The CDR3 loop is CASSQTRQGVNGYTF. The CDR3 region has the DNA TGTGCCAGCAGCCAGACACGACAGGGGGTTAATGGCTACACCTTC.

The J gene is TRBJ2-3, the V gene TRBV4-1; unclear D gene. V was pared by 1 base and J by 8 bases, with 16 bases between. Germline CDR1 and CDR2: MGHRA and YSYEKL. The CDR3 consists of 15 residues. The CDR3 loop reads CASSQGQWSGSTQYF. The CDR3 nucleotides are TGCGCCAGCAGCCAAGGCCAATGGTCTGGTAGTACGCAGTATTTT.

This rearrangement joins TRBV6-5 to TRBJ2-5; a weak D match, TRBD2 (7 bases). The CDR3 has 14 residues. Per the germline V gene, CDR1 is MNHEY and CDR2 is SVGAGI. Trimming removed 10 bases at V and 11 bases at J, with 26 bases between. The CDR3 DNA is TGTGCCACTTGGGAGGGGGGGGCCCCTTTGGAGCAGTACTTC. Translating gives CATWEGGAPLEQYF.

The V gene is TRBV7-2, the J gene TRBJ2-7; tentatively, D is TRBD1 (6 bases). The germline V gene has CDR1 SGHTA and CDR2 FQGNSA. This CDR3 comprises 15 residues. With 5 bases removed from V and 2 bases from J, the gap between germline ends came to 16 bases. CDR3 residues: CASSPGTTFAYEQYF. The CDR3 region has the DNA TGTGCCAGCAGCCCCGGGACAACTTTTGCCTACGAGCAGTACTTC.

This rearrangement joins TRBV5-3 to TRBJ2-1; 13 positions agree with TRBD2. TRBV5-3 qualifies as an ORF whose function is uncertain. Trimming removed 4 bases from V and 10 bases from J; junction bases left unmatched: 8. The CDR3 consists of 15 residues. The CDR3 DNA is TGTGCCAGAAGCCCGGGACTAGCGGGGCGACAAGAGCAGTTCTTC. This gives the protein CARSPGLAGRQEQFF.

The V gene is TRBV5-6, the J gene TRBJ2-7; a possible D gene is TRBD2 (5 bases). The germline gives CDR1 SGHDT, CDR2 YYEEEE. This CDR3 has 14 amino acids. The ends were cut back, 6 bases at V and 2 bases at J, with 15 bases in the middle. DNA of the CDR3: TGTGCCAGCACCCCCTGGACTTCTACCTACGAGCAGTACTTC. As protein: CASTPWTSTYEQYF.

This rearrangement joins TRBV7-2 to TRBJ1-6; unclear D gene. Trimming stripped 1 base from V and 4 bases from J, with 8 bases between. The CDR3 length is 15 residues. Germline values: CDR1 SGHTA, CDR2 FQGNSA. The CDR3 region is CASSLDGSYNSPLHF. DNA of the CDR3: TGTGCCAGCAGCTTAGACGGGAGTTATAATTCACCCCTCCACTTT.

V gene TRBV29-1 combines with J gene TRBJ1-1, with a tentative D call TRBD1 (5 bases). The CDR3 is 12 amino acids. V lost 3 bases and J 5 bases, leaving 10 bases between the germline ends. CDR1 is SQVTM, CDR2 ANQGSEA, per germline. In DNA, the CDR3 is TGCAGCGTTGAGGAAAAGGGGACTGAAGCTTTCTTT. It encodes CSVEEKGTEAFF.

The genes are TRBV19 and TRBJ2-2; TRBD2 aligns across 8 bases. Trimming at V came to 3 bases and at J to 3 bases, leaving 3 bases not matched to a gene. Germline V gene sequence: CDR1 LNHDA, CDR2 SQIVND (reference sequence). The CDR3 extends over 15 amino acids. The CDR3 region has the DNA TGTGCCAGTAGTATGGAGCGGGAGCACACCGGGGAGCTGTTTTTT. Protein product: CASSMEREHTGELFF. The full variable domain, completed using reference TRBV19 and TRBJ2-2, is DGGITQSPKYLFRKEGQNVTLSCEQNLNHDAMYWYRQDPGQGLRLIYYSQIVNDFQKGDIAEGYSVSREKKESFPLTVTSAQKNPTAFYLCASSMEREHTGELFFGEGSRLTVL.

In its sample, this clone was seen once. The chain uses TRBV7-2 and TRBJ2-2; D is possibly TRBD2 (5 bases). V lost 4 bases and J lost 3, with 9 bases in between. The CDR3 spans 14 residues. Germline V gene data show CDR1 as SGHTA and CDR2 as FQGNSA. The CDR3 reads CASSSLAYTGELFF. DNA of the CDR3: TGTGCCAGCAGCTCTTTAGCGTACACCGGGGAGCTGTTTTTT.

CDR3 residues: CASSLEGGSNQPQHF. The CDR3 coding sequence is TGCGCCAGCAGCTTGGAAGGGGGTAGCAATCAGCCCCAGCATTTT. The V gene is TRBV5-1, the J gene TRBJ1-5; maybe TRBD1 (6 bases). V was trimmed by 0 bases and J by 0 bases, leaving 7 bases between them. This CDR3 is 15 amino acids long. Germline lookup yields CDR1 SGHRS and CDR2 YFSETQ.

This rearrangement joins TRBV6-1 to TRBJ2-3, with a tentative D call TRBD1 (5 bases). The CDR3 contains 15 residues. The V end was cut by 2 bases, the J end by 2 bases, with 11 bases between. From germline, CDR1 is MNHNS and CDR2 SASEGT. The CDR3 DNA reads TGTGCCAGCAGTGAACAGTGGGGCTCCACAGATACGCAGTATTTT. Its translation: CASSEQWGSTDTQYF.

V and J are TRBV7-3 and TRBJ1-3; D is unclear. Germline V gene data show CDR1 as SGHTA and CDR2 as FQGTGA. Trimming left V 1 base short and J 4 bases short, with 5 bases between. The CDR3 spans 13 residues. CDR3 in amino acids: CASSLNEGNTIYF. In DNA form, the CDR3 reads TGTGCCAGCAGCTTAAACGAGGGAAACACCATATATTTT.

V gene TRBV18 combines with J gene TRBJ2-3, with TRBD1 identical over 9 bases. The CDR3 totals 17 residues. Per germline, CDR1 KGHSH and CDR2 LQKENI. Trimming took 1 base from V and 4 from J; bases not matched to a gene: 9. The CDR3 region has the DNA TGTGCCAGCTCACCACTAGCGCCGGGACAGGGCTCAGATACGCAGTATTTT. As protein: CASSPLAPGQGSDTQYF. The complete variable domain, with remaining parts taken from reference TRBV18 and TRBJ2-3, reads NAGVMQNPRHLVRRRGQEARLRCSPMKGHSHVYWYRQLPEEGLKFMVYLQKENIIDESGMPKERFSAEFPKEGPSILRIQQVVRGDSAAYFCASSPLAPGQGSDTQYFGPGTRLTVL.

This chain connects TRBV7-3 to TRBJ2-2; D is undetermined. This CDR3 has 13 amino acids. V lost 3 bases, J lost 1 base, and 3 bases lay in between. Germline V CDR1 and CDR2: SGHTA, FQGTGA. The CDR3 nucleotides read TGTGCCAGCAGCTTTAAGAACACCGGGGAGCTGTTTTTT. As protein: CASSFKNTGELFF.